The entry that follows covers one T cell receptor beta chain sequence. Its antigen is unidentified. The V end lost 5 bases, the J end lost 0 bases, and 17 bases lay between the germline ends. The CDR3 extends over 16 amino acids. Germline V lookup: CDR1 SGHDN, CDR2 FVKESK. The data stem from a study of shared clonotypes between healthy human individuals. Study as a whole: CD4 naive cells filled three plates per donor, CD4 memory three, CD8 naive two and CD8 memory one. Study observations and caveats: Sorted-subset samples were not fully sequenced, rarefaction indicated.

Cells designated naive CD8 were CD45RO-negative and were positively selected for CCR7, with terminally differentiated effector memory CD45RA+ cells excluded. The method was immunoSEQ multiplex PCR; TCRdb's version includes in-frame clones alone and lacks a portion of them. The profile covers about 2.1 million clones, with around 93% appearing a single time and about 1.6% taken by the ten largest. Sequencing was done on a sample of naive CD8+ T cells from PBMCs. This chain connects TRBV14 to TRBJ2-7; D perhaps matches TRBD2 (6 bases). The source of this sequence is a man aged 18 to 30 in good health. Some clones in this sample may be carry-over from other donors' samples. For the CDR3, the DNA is TGTGCCAGCAGCTGGGGGGACGGGTGGAGCTCCTACGAGCAGTACTTC. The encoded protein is CASSWGDGWSSYEQYF.